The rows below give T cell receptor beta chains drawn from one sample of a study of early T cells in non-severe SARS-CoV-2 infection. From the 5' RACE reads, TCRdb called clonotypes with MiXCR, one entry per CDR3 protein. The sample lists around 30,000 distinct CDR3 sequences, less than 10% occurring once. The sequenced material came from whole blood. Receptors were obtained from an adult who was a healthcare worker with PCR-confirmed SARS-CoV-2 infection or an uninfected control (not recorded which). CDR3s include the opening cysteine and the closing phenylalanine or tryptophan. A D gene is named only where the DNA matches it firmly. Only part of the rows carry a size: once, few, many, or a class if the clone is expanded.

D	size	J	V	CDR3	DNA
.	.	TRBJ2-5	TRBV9	CASSVFHGETQYF	TGTGCCAGCAGCGTATTCCATGGGGAGACCCAGTACTTC
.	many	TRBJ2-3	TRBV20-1	CSASPGGLLTDTQYF	TGCAGTGCTAGTCCTGGAGGGCTCCTCACAGATACGCAGTATTTT
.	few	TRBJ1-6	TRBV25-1	CASSDSGSPLHF	TGTGCCAGCAGTGATAGTGGTTCACCCCTCCACTTT
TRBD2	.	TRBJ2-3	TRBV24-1	CTTSDFGAGGRTDTQYF	TGTACCACCAGTGATTTCGGGGCGGGGGGCAGGACAGATACGCAGTATTTT
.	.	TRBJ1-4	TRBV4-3	CASSQRGSPGEKLFF	TGCGCCAGCAGCCAGAGGGGAAGCCCTGGGGAAAAACTGTTTTTT
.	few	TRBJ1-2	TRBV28	CATTRGQNGYTF	TGTGCCACGACACGGGGGCAGAACGGCTACACCTTC
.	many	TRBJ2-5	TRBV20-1	CSARTSPSVQTQYF	TGCAGTGCTCGGACCAGCCCGTCGGTCCAGACCCAGTACTTC
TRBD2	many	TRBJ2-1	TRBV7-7	CASSTSLAGGDNEQFF	TGTGCCAGCAGCACTAGCCTGGCGGGGGGTGACAATGAGCAGTTCTTC
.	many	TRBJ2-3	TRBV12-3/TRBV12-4	CASSLRGTSTDTQYF	TGTGCCAGCAGTTTACGGGGTACGAGCACAGATACGCAGTATTTT
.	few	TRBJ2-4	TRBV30	CAWQEGSKNIQYF	TGTGCCTGGCAGGAGGGGTCGAAAAACATTCAGTACTTC
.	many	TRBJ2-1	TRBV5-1	CASSPWRGGPSYNEQFF	TGCGCCAGCAGCCCTTGGCGGGGCGGGCCATCCTACAATGAGCAGTTCTTC
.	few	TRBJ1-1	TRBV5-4	CASSLALFPRGGTEAFF	TGTGCCAGCAGCTTGGCGTTGTTTCCCCGAGGAGGCACTGAAGCTTTCTTT
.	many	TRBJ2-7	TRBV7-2	CASSGDSTSSYEQYF	TGTGCCAGCAGCGGAGACAGCACCTCCTCCTACGAGCAGTACTTC
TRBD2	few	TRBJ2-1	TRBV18	CASSPPPLRTSGGGEQFF	TGTGCCAGCTCACCACCTCCCCTTAGGACTAGCGGGGGAGGTGAGCAGTTCTTC
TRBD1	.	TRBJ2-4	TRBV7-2	CASSPRQGAENIQYF	TGTGCCAGCAGCCCAAGACAGGGGGCGGAAAACATTCAGTACTTC
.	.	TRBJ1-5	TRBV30	CAWSAMGNYQPQHF	TGTGCCTGGAGTGCAATGGGGAATTATCAGCCCCAGCATTTT
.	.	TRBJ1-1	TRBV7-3	CASSSRPNTEAFF	TGTGCCAGCAGCTCTCGACCGAACACTGAAGCTTTCTTT
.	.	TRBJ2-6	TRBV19	CASKRQPFLSGANVLTF	TGTGCCAGTAAGAGGCAGCCCTTCCTCTCTGGGGCCAACGTCCTGACTTTC
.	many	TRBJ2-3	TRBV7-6	CASSPRTARGTQYF	TGTGCCAGCAGCCCAAGGACAGCCCGGGGGACGCAGTATTTT
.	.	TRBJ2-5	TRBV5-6	CASSWGRQETQYF	TGTGCCAGCAGCTGGGGGCGGCAAGAGACCCAGTACTTC
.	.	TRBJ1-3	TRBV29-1	CSVGTSGNTIYF	TGCAGCGTGGGGACTTCTGGAAACACCATATATTTT
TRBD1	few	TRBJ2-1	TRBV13	CASRGQGNVLDNEQFF	TGTGCCAGCAGGGGACAGGGAAACGTCCTAGACAATGAGCAGTTCTTC
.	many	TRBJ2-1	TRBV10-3	CAISELQGYNEQFF	TGTGCCATCAGTGAGTTACAAGGATACAATGAGCAGTTCTTC
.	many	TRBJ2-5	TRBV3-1	CASSQGNRVVETQYF	TGTGCCAGCAGCCAAGGGAATCGCGTTGTAGAGACCCAGTACTTC
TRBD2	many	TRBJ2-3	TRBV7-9	CASSLPGGAPDTQYF	TGTGCCAGCAGCTTACCGGGGGGGGCCCCGGATACGCAGTATTTT
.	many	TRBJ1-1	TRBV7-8	CASRTNRNTEAFF	TGTGCCAGCAGAACAAACAGGAACACTGAAGCTTTCTTT
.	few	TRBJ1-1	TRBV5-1	CASSFGWGSGTEAFF	TGCGCCAGCAGCTTTGGATGGGGATCGGGCACTGAAGCTTTCTTT
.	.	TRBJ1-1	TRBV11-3	CASSSGTFTEAFF	TGTGCCAGCAGCTCGGGGACGTTCACTGAAGCTTTCTTT
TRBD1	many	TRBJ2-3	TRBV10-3	CAISMGQETTDTQYF	TGTGCCATCAGTATGGGACAGGAGACCACAGATACGCAGTATTTT
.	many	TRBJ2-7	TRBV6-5	CASSGPGEQYF	TGTGCCAGCAGCGGACCGGGGGAGCAGTACTTC
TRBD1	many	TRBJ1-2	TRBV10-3	CAISEQGAGYGYTF	TGTGCCATCAGCGAACAGGGGGCTGGCTATGGCTACACCTTC
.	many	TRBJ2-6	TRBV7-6	CASSQPQGANVLTF	TGTGCCAGCAGCCAGCCCCAGGGAGCCAACGTCCTGACTTTC
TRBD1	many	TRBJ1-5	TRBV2	CASSPGQDNQPQHF	TGTGCCAGCAGCCCCGGACAGGACAATCAGCCCCAGCATTTT
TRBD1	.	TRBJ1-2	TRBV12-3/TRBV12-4	CASIPQGGSGYTF	TGTGCCAGCATTCCACAGGGGGGTAGTGGCTACACCTTC
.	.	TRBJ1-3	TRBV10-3	CAITNNPGNTIYF	TGTGCCATCACCAATAACCCTGGAAACACCATATATTTT
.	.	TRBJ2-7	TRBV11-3	CASSLGTVPYEQYF	TGTGCCAGCAGCTTAGGTACAGTTCCCTACGAGCAGTACTTC
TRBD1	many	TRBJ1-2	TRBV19	CATARDRDGYTF	TGTGCCACCGCCCGGGACAGGGATGGCTACACCTTC
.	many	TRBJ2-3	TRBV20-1	CSATSRRSSPDTQYF	TGCAGTGCTACCTCAAGAAGGTCAAGCCCAGATACGCAGTATTTT
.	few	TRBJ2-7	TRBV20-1	CSAFSPTAPYEQYF	TGCAGTGCTTTTTCCCCGACAGCCCCCTACGAGCAGTACTTC